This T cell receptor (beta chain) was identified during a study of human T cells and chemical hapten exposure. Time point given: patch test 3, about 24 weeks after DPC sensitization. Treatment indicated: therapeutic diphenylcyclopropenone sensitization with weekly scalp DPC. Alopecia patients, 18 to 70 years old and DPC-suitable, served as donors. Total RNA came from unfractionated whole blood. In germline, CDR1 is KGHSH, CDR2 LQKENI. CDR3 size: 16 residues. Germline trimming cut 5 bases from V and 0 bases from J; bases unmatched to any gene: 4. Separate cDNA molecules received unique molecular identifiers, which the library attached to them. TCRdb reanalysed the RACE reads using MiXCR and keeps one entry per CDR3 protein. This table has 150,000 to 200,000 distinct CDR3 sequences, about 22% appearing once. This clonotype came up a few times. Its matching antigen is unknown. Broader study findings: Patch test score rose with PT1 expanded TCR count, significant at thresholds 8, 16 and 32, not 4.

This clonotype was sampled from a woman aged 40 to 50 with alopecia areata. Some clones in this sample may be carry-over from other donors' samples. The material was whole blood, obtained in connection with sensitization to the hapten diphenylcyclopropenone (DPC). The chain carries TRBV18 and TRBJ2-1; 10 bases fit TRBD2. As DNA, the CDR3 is TGTGCCAGCTCAGGACTAGCGGTGAGCTCCTACAATGAGCAGTTCTTC. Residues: CASSGLAVSSYNEQFF. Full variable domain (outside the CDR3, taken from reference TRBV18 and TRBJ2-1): NAGVMQNPRHLVRRRGQEARLRCSPMKGHSHVYWYRQLPEEGLKFMVYLQKENIIDESGMPKERFSAEFPKEGPSILRIQQVVRGDSAAYFCASSGLAVSSYNEQFFGPGTRLTVL.